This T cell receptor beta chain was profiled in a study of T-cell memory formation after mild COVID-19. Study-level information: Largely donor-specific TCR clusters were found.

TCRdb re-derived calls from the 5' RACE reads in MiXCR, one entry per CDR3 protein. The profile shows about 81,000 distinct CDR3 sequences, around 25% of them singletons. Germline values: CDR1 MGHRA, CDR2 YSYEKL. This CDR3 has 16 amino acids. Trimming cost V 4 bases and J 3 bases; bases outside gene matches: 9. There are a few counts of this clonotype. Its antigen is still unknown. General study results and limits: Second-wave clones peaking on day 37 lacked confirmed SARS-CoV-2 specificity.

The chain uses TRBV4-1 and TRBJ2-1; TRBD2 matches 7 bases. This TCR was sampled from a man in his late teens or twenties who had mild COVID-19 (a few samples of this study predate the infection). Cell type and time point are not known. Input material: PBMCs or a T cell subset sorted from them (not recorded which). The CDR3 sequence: CASSPPASGDYNEQFF. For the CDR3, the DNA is TGCGCCAGCAGCCCCCCGGCTAGCGGTGACTACAATGAGCAGTTCTTC.